The entry below describes one T cell receptor (beta chain). Primers included in the PCR were 60 Vbeta and 13 Jbeta primers. Sequencing used immunoSEQ multiplex PCR; TCRdb keeps in-frame clones, though not all of them. The sample includes about 190,000 clones, around 86% of them seen just once. V lost 5 bases, J lost 0 bases, and 13 bases stayed unmatched. The length of the CDR3 is 20 residues. The germline V gene has CDR1 SGHVS and CDR2 FQNEAQ. The sample originates from a study of cytomegalovirus exposure and HLA in healthy donors. The V call is TRBV7-8, the J call TRBJ2-3, with 14 bases matching TRBD2. Sequencing was done on a sample of PBMCs. This clonotype originated in a man aged 25 to 45 in good health and CMV-seronegative. The CDR3 DNA follows: TGTGCCAGCAGCGTACCGGGACTAGCGGGAGAACAATCTAGCACAGATACGCAGTATTTT. Translating gives CASSVPGLAGEQSSTDTQYF.